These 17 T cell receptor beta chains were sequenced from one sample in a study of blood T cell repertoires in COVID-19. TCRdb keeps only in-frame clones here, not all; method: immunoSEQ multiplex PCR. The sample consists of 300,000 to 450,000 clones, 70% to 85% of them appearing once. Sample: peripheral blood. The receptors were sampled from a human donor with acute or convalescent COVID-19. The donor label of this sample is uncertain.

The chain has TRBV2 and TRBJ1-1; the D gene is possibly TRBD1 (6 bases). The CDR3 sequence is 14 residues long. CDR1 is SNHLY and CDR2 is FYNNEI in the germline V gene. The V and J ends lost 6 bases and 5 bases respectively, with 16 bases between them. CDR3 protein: CASRTRGGQTEAFF. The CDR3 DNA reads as TGTGCCAGCAGAACTCGCGGGGGGCAGACTGAAGCTTTCTTT. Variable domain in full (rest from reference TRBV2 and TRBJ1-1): EPEVTQTPSHQVTQMGQEVILRCVPISNHLYFYWYRQILGQKVEFLVSFYNNEISEKSEIFDDQFSVERPDGSNFTLKIRSTKLEDSAMYFCASRTRGGQTEAFFGQGTRLTVV.

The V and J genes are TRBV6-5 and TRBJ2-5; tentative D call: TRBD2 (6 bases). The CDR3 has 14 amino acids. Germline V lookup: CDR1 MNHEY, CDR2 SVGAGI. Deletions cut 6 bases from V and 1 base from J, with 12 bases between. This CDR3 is CASRGGSGQETQYF. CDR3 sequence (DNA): TGTGCCAGCAGGGGTGGTAGCGGCCAAGAGACCCAGTACTTC.

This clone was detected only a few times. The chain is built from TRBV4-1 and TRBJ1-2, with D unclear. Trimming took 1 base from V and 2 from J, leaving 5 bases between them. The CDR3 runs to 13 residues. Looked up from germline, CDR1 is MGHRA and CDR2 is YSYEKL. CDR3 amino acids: CASSQAGNYGYTF. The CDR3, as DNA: TGCGCCAGCAGCCAAGCGGGGAACTATGGCTACACCTTC.

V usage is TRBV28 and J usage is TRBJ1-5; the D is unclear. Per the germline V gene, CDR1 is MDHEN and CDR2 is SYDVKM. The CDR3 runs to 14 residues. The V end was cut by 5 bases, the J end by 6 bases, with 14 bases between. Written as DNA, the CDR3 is TGTGCCAGCAGTGCACCCGAACTTGGTCAGCCCCAGCATTTT. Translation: CASSAPELGQPQHF.

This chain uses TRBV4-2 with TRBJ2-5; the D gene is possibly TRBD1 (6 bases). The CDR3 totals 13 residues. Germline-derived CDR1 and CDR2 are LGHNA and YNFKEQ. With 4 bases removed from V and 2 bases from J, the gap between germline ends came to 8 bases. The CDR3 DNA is TGTGCCAGCAGCCGGGACATTCAAGAGACCCAGTACTTC. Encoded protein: CASSRDIQETQYF.

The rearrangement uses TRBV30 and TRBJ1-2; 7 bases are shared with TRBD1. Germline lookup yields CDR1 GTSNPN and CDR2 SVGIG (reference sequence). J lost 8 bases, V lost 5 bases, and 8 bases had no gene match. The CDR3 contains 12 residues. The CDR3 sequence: CAWAQGLYGYTF. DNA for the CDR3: TGTGCCTGGGCACAGGGGTTGTACGGCTACACCTTC.

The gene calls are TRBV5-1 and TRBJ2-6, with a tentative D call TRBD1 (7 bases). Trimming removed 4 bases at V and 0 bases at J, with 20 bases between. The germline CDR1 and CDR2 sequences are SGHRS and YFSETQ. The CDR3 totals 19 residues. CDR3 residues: CASSPLGGQGGSGANVLTF. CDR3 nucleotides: TGCGCCAGCAGCCCTTTAGGGGGGCAGGGGGGCTCTGGGGCCAACGTCCTGACTTTC.

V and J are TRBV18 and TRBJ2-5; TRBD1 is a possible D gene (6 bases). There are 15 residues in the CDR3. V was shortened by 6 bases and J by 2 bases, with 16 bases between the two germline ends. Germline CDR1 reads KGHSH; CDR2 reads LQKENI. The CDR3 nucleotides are TGTGCCAGCTCGCCCCGGGGACACCCTCAAGAGACCCAGTACTTC. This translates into CASSPRGHPQETQYF.

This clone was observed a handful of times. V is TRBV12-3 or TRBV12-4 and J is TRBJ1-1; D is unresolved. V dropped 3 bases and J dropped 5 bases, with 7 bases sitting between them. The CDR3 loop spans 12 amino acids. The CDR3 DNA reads TGTGCCAGCAGTTTGGAGGGAACTGAAGCTTTCTTT. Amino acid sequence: CASSLEGTEAFF.

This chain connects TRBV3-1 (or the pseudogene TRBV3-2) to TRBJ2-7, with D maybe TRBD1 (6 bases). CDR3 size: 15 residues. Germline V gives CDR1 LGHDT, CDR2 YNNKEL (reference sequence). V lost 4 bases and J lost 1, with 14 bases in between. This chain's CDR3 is CASSRRGYPSYEQYF. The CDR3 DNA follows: TGTGCCAGCAGCCGCAGGGGTTACCCATCCTACGAGCAGTACTTC.

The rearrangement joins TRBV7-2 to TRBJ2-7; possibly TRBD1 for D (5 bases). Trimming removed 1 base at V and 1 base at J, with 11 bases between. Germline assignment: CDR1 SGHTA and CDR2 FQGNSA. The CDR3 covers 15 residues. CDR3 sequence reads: CASSLEGSASYEQYF. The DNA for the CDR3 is TGTGCCAGCAGCTTAGAGGGGTCAGCTTCCTACGAGCAGTACTTC.

CDR3 loop: CASSYSTASGGDTQYF. As DNA, the CDR3 is TGTGCCAGCAGTTACTCGACGGCTAGCGGGGGGGATACGCAGTATTTT. The chain uses TRBV6-5 and TRBJ2-3; 11 bases map to TRBD2. Germline V gene lookup returns CDR1 MNHEY and CDR2 SVGAGI. Germline trimming cut 0 bases from V and 6 bases from J; bases unmatched to any gene: 5. This CDR3 is 16 amino acids long.

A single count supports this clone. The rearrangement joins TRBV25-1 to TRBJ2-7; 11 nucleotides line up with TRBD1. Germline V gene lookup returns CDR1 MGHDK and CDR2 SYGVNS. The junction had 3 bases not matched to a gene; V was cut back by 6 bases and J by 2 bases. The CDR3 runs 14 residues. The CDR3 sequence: CASRGDRGTYEQYF. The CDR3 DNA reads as TGTGCCAGCAGGGGGGACAGGGGGACCTACGAGCAGTACTTC.

The CDR3 region is CASSPDRVPPGYTF. CDR3 in DNA: TGTGCCAGCAGTCCCGACCGGGTCCCACCTGGCTACACCTTC. The rearrangement uses TRBV7-9 and TRBJ1-2, with unresolved D. This CDR3 has 14 amino acids. V was clipped by 6 bases and J by 7 bases, with 18 bases between them. Germline V gives CDR1 SEHNR, CDR2 FQNEAQ (reference sequence).

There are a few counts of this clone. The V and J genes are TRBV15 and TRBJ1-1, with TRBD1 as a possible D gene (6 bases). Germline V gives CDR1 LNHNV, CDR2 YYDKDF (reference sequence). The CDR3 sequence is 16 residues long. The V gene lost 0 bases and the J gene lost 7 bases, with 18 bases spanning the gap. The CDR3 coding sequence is TGTGCCACCAGCAGAGATGGCTACAGGGAATCGGGTGAAGCTTTCTTT. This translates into CATSRDGYRESGEAFF.

CDR3 coding DNA: TGCAGTGCTAGAGGGCCCGGAGGGGCTTTCTTT. Amino acid sequence: CSARGPGGAFF. V usage is TRBV20-1 and J usage is TRBJ1-1; D not resolved. The V end was cut by 1 base, the J end by 11 bases, with 11 bases between. The CDR3 runs to 11 residues. Germline V CDR1 and CDR2: DFQATT, SNEGSKA (reference sequence).

The chain's CDR3 is CASSLLPQGRETQYF. CDR3 nucleotide sequence: TGTGCCAGCAGCCTCCTTCCTCAGGGGAGAGAGACCCAGTACTTC. This chain connects TRBV14 to TRBJ2-5; D is possibly TRBD1 (6 bases). CDR1 SGHDN and CDR2 FVKESK come from the germline V gene. The CDR3 contains 15 residues. The ends were cut back, 4 bases at V and 4 bases at J, with 16 bases in the middle.